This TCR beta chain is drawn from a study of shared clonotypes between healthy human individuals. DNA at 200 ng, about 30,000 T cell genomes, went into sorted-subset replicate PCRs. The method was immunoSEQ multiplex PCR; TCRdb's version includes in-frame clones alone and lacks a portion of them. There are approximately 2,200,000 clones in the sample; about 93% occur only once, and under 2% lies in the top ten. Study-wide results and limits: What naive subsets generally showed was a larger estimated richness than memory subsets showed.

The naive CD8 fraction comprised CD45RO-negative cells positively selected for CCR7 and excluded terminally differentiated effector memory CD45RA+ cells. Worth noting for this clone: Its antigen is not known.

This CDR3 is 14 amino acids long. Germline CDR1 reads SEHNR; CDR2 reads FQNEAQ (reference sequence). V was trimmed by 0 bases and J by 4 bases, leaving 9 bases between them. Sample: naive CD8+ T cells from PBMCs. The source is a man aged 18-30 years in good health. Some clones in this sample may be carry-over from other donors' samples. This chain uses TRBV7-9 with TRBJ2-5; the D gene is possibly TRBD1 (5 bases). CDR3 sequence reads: CASSLASQGETQYF. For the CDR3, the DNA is TGTGCCAGCAGCTTAGCGAGCCAGGGAGAGACCCAGTACTTC.